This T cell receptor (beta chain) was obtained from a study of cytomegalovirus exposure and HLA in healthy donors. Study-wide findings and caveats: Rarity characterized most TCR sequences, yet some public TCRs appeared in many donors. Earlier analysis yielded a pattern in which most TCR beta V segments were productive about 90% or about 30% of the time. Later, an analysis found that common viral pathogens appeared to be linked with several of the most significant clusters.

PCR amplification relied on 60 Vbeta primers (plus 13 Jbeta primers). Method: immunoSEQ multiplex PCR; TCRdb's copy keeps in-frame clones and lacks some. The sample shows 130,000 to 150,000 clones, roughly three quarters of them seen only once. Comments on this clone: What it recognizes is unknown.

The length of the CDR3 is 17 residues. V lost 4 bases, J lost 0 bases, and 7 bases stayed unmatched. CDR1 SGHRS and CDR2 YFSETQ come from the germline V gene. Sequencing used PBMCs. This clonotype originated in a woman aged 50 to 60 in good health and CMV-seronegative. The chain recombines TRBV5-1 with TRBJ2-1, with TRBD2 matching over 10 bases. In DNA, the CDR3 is TGCGCCAGCAGCCCTAGCGGGGGCCCGAGCTCCTACAATGAGCAGTTCTTC. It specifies CASSPSGGPSSYNEQFF.